The clone carrying this T cell receptor (beta chain) has ten or more counts. Antigen unknown. The data were obtained in a study of T cell repertoires in cytomegalovirus infection. Across the study: Public TCR beta signatures indicated both CMV infection and matching HLA type. Findings and limits, study-wide: Carriage of CMV together with the relevant HLA was identifiable through cumulative public TCR beta family frequency. CMV-specific TCR beta clonotypes restricted by HLA-C were the ones dominating the ex vivo response.

The CDR3 is made up of 12 amino acids. Germline-derived CDR1 and CDR2 are SEHNR and FQNEAQ (reference sequence). Trimming took 8 bases from V and 5 from J, leaving 7 bases between them. Via MiXCR, TCRdb re-called the reads, giving one row per CDR3 protein. Here the sample spans roughly 100,000 distinct CDR3 sequences, 15% to 20% being singletons. Sequenced sample: PBMCs. This sequence originates from a human donor in good health (CMV status not recorded). Some clones in this sample may be carry-over from other donors' samples. The gene calls are TRBV7-9 and TRBJ2-6, with no clear D. CDR3 protein: CASRKRANVLTF. In DNA, the CDR3 is TGTGCCAGCCGGAAGAGGGCCAACGTCCTGACTTTC.